This entry lists 32 T cell receptor beta chains sequenced from one sample in a study of T and B cells in COVID-19 patients. Blood genomic DNA input for TRB amplification was roughly 220-500 ng. TRB rearrangements were amplified by multiplex PCR with BIOMED2 TRB-A/B primers. One entry per CDR3 protein results from TCRdb running MiXCR on the multiplex PCR reads. The table records 5,300 or so distinct CDR3 sequences, roughly 27% of them present only once. Sequencing input: blood. All receptors derive from a human donor with active COVID-19. The donor label of this sample is uncertain.

The CDR3 here is CASSLNGQGNTDTQYF. CDR3 sequence (DNA): TGTGCCAGCAGCTTAAACGGACAGGGGAACACAGATACGCAGTATTTT. V usage is TRBV7-2 and J usage is TRBJ2-3; 9 bases fit TRBD1. The CDR3 length is 16 residues. Germline V gene data show CDR1 as SGHTA and CDR2 as FQGNSA. J gave up 2 bases and V 2 bases, and 5 bases lay outside the gene matches.

The chain joins TRBV30 to TRBJ1-1; D is possibly TRBD1 (5 bases). Per the germline V gene, CDR1 is GTSNPN and CDR2 is SVGIG (reference sequence). V gave up 5 bases and J gave up 6 bases, with 16 bases separating them. There are 13 residues in the CDR3. As DNA, the CDR3 is TGTGCCTGGTCTGGTGGAGGGGAGGCTGAAGCTTTCTTT. This encodes CAWSGGGEAEAFF.

This clonotype is medium-sized. V is TRBV5-4 and J is TRBJ2-1, with D possibly called TRBD1 or TRBD2 (7 bases each). V was trimmed by 4 bases and J by 8 bases, leaving 19 bases between them. CDR1 SGHNT and CDR2 YYREEE come from the germline V gene (reference sequence). This CDR3 spans 15 amino acids. The CDR3 DNA sequence: TGTGCCAGCAGCGGCCGGGACCAGGGGGGGTATGAGCAGTTCTTC. Translated: CASSGRDQGGYEQFF.

In this sample, this clonotype turned up a few times. The V and J genes are TRBV29-1 and TRBJ1-2; the match to TRBD1 covers 8 bases. The CDR3 length is 12 residues. In germline, CDR1 is SQVTM, CDR2 ANQGSEA. With 4 bases clipped from V and 6 bases from J, the junction kept 4 bases outside the gene matches. The CDR3 coding sequence is TGCAGCGTTGTGGACAGGGTCAATGGCTACACCTTC. Translation gives CSVVDRVNGYTF. The whole variable domain, filled in from reference TRBV29-1 and TRBJ1-2, reads SAVISQKPSRDICQRGTSLTIQCQVDSQVTMMFWYRQQPGQSLTLIATANQGSEATYESGFVIDKFPISRPNLTFSTLTVSNMSPEDSSIYLCSVVDRVNGYTFGSGTRLTVV.

The CDR3 DNA is TGTGCCAGCAGTTGGGTAGGGGAATTCACTGAAGCTTTCTTT. This translates into CASSWVGEFTEAFF. This rearrangement joins TRBV6-5 to TRBJ1-1, with D possibly matching TRBD1 (5 bases). Trimming removed 4 bases from V and 4 bases from J, with 13 bases in between. This CDR3 region has 14 residues. Germline V gene sequence: CDR1 MNHEY, CDR2 SVGAGI.

By its share, this clonotype is medium-sized. The V call is TRBV19, the J call TRBJ1-4, with a possible D match to TRBD1 (5 bases). Germline CDR1 is LNHDA and CDR2 is SQIVND (reference sequence). This CDR3 region has 16 residues. The V end lost 6 bases, the J end lost 0 bases, and 14 bases lay between the germline ends. CDR3 bases: TGTGCCAGTAGACCGGGACGCCTGGCAACTAATGAAAAACTGTTTTTT. Protein sequence: CASRPGRLATNEKLFF.

This clonotype was detected only once. A junction boundary mismatches the germline segment, possibly from a read error. The chain is built from TRBV5-3 and TRBJ2-1; 15 bases line up with TRBD2. TRBV5-3 is placed among ORFs of uncertain function. This CDR3 has 18 amino acids. The CDR3 DNA follows: TGCGCCAGCAGCGTAGGGACTAGCGGGGGGAGCTCCTACAATGAGCAGTTCTTC. Translation gives CASSVGTSGGSSYNEQFF.

This clonotype counts as medium-sized. Because the CDR3's place on the DNA is in doubt, the DNA is left out and the CDR3 is given as listed by TCRdb. The V gene is TRBV5-6, the J gene TRBJ2-5. Ends included, the CDR3 has 16 residues. Germline V CDR1 and CDR2: SGHDT, YYEEEE. This CDR3 is CASSFGPGVEGETQYF.

This clonotype was seen only once. Here the CDR3 DNA reads TGTGCCAGCAGTTACACCCCCCCGGGGAGGACCAGCTCCTACGAGCAGTACTTC. It yields the protein CASSYTPPGRTSSYEQYF. The chain joins TRBV6-5 to TRBJ2-7; perhaps TRBD2 as D (6 bases). The V gene's germline CDR1 is MNHEY and CDR2 SVGAGI. The CDR3 loop spans 18 amino acids. The V gene lost 2 bases and the J gene lost 0 bases, with 20 bases spanning the gap.

The chain couples TRBV6-2 or TRBV6-3 to TRBJ1-5; D unresolved. This CDR3 comprises 14 residues. CDR1 and CDR2 (germline): MNHEY, SVGEGT. Trimming took off 1 base at V and 4 bases at J, with 8 bases between the two ends. The CDR3 sequence is CASSYWADNQPQHF. CDR3 bases: TGTGCCAGCAGTTACTGGGCAGATAATCAGCCCCAGCATTTT.

By share of the sample, this clonotype is medium-sized. V and J are TRBV19 and TRBJ2-7, with D possibly matching TRBD2 (5 bases). The CDR3 is made up of 12 amino acids. Between the trimmed V and J ends, which lost 4 bases and 9 bases, there was a span of 13 bases. Per germline, CDR1 LNHDA and CDR2 SQIVND (reference sequence). The DNA of the CDR3 is TGTGCCAGTAGTAATCCCCCTCGGGGGCAGTACTTC. Translation: CASSNPPRGQYF.

This clonotype is categorized as medium-sized. The V call is TRBV19, the J call TRBJ2-3; D is unresolved. Germline CDR1 and CDR2: LNHDA and SQIVND (reference sequence). This CDR3 comprises 11 residues. Deletions cut 10 bases from V and 4 bases from J, with 9 bases between. The CDR3 sequence: CATREADTQYF. The CDR3 DNA reads TGTGCCACCCGAGAGGCAGATACGCAGTATTTT.

This clonotype rates as medium-sized. The chain couples TRBV11-3 to TRBJ1-2; the match to TRBD1 covers 7 bases. J lost 0 bases, V lost 4 bases, and 5 bases had no gene match. Germline CDR1 reads SGHNT; CDR2 reads YENEEA. The CDR3 runs 15 residues. The CDR3 DNA follows: TGTGCCAGCAGCTACTGGGACAGCTCTAACTATGGCTACACCTTC. Its translation is CASSYWDSSNYGYTF.

The chain joins TRBV6-2 or TRBV6-3 to TRBJ1-5, with TRBD1 matching 8 bases. The CDR3 runs to 13 residues. The ends lost 5 bases at V and 7 bases at J; junction bases unmatched: 4. Germline values: CDR1 MNHEY, CDR2 SVGEGT. The CDR3 reads CASSPRQGQPQHF. The CDR3 DNA reads TGTGCCAGCAGTCCGAGACAGGGGCAGCCCCAGCATTTT.

This clonotype is termed medium-sized. This chain links TRBV19 with TRBJ2-1; 7 nucleotides match TRBD2. CDR3 length: 11 amino acids. J gave up 10 bases and V 7 bases, and 4 bases lay outside the gene matches. Germline V CDR1 and CDR2: LNHDA, SQIVND (reference sequence). DNA for the CDR3: TGTGCCAGTACCCACGGGAGGGAGCAGTTCTTC. Its translation is CASTHGREQFF.

This clonotype was counted only a few times. The chain employs TRBV6-5 and TRBJ2-7; D possibly matches TRBD1 or TRBD2 (5 bases each). V was pared by 2 bases and J by 1 base, with 15 bases between. From germline, CDR1 is MNHEY and CDR2 SVGAGI. This CDR3 region has 16 residues. DNA for the CDR3: TGTGCCAGCAGTTACCAAACCGGGACCTTATCCTACGAGCAGTACTTC. Translation gives CASSYQTGTLSYEQYF.

This chain joins TRBV19 and TRBJ1-2; D call uncertain. Germline lookup yields CDR1 LNHDA and CDR2 SQIVND (reference sequence). The V end was cut by 6 bases, the J end by 8 bases, with 13 bases between. The CDR3 is made up of 12 amino acids. The chain's CDR3 is CASRPGPGGYTF. The CDR3 coding sequence is TGTGCCAGTAGGCCGGGCCCCGGAGGCTACACCTTC.

This clonotype counts as medium-sized. The chain combines TRBV11-1 with TRBJ2-5; D is possibly TRBD1 or TRBD2 (5 bases each). Germline V lookup: CDR1 SGHAT, CDR2 FQDESV (reference sequence). V lost 7 bases and J 4 bases, leaving 10 bases between the germline ends. There are 12 residues in the CDR3. In DNA form, the CDR3 reads TGTGCCAGCATGGCCGGGGCAGAGACCCAGTACTTC. It translates to CASMAGAETQYF.

The CDR3 nucleotides read TGTGCCACCAGTGATCCCATGACTAGCTGGAGTCGCACAGATACGCAGTATTTT. This encodes CATSDPMTSWSRTDTQYF. This rearrangement joins TRBV24-1 to TRBJ2-3, with TRBD2 matching over 7 bases. The CDR3 runs 18 residues. Trimming took 3 bases from V and 1 from J; bases not matched to a gene: 12. Germline CDR1 and CDR2: KGHDR and SFDVKD.

The chain employs TRBV11-3 and TRBJ1-4; D is undetermined. The CDR3 spans 15 residues. The ends were cut back, 3 bases at V and 0 bases at J, with 8 bases in the middle. The germline V gene encodes CDR1 SGHNT and CDR2 YENEEA. The CDR3, as DNA: TGTGCCAGCAGCTTTCACGGGTCAACTAATGAAAAACTGTTTTTT. It codes for CASSFHGSTNEKLFF.

This clonotype is medium-sized (0.01 to 0.1%) by share. The V gene is TRBV30, the J gene TRBJ1-4; a weak D match, TRBD1 (6 bases). Germline V gene sequence: CDR1 GTSNPN, CDR2 SVGIG (reference sequence). This CDR3 has 12 amino acids. V lost 4 bases to trimming and J lost 8 bases, with 11 bases between them. CDR3 nucleotide sequence: TGTGCCTGGACAGGGGAGGTCGAAAAACTGTTTTTT. Translated, it gives CAWTGEVEKLFF.

CDR3 bases: TGTGCCAGCAGACGCGGGACAGGTGTCGAGACCCAGTACTTC. Protein product: CASRRGTGVETQYF. V and J are TRBV11-2 and TRBJ2-5; TRBD1 matches 8 bases. The V segment lost 6 bases and the J segment 5 bases; nucleotides outside the gene matches: 8. CDR1 is SGHAT, CDR2 FQNNGV, per germline. CDR3 length: 14 residues.

Only a few counts were recorded for this clonotype. The V gene is TRBV6-6, the J gene TRBJ1-2, with D possibly TRBD1 on 6 matching bases. The CDR3 runs to 14 residues. Trimming took off 5 bases at V and 2 bases at J, with 12 bases between the two ends. Germline CDR1 MNHNY, CDR2 SVGAGI (reference sequence). CDR3 DNA: TGTGCCAGCAGTCTGGACAGACAAAACTATGGCTACACCTTC. It is translated as CASSLDRQNYGYTF.

This chain links TRBV10-3 with TRBJ2-5; 7 nucleotides line up with TRBD1. Looked up from germline, CDR1 is ENHRY and CDR2 is SYGVKD. The CDR3 runs to 16 residues. With 3 bases clipped from V and 1 base from J, the junction kept 8 bases outside the gene matches. The CDR3 bases are TGTGCCATCAGTGAACGTAAGGGGGCTAGCCAAGAGACCCAGTACTTC. It encodes CAISERKGASQETQYF.

This clonotype is categorized as medium-sized (0.01 to 0.1%). This chain links TRBV19 with TRBJ2-7, with no clear D. The CDR3 is made up of 11 amino acids. From germline, CDR1 is LNHDA and CDR2 SQIVND (reference sequence). Between the trimmed V and J ends, which lost 5 bases and 3 bases, there was a span of 5 bases. In DNA form, the CDR3 reads TGTGCCAGTAGTTACAGCTACGAGCAGTACTTC. Its translation: CASSYSYEQYF.

The chain recombines TRBV5-1 with TRBJ1-5; weak D call: TRBD1 (5 bases). The CDR3 has 15 amino acids. Germline CDR1 and CDR2: SGHRS and YFSETQ. V shed 0 bases and J shed 4 bases, with 11 bases lying between them. The CDR3 spells CASSLDQGGNQPQHF. The CDR3 DNA is TGCGCCAGCAGCTTGGACCAGGGAGGTAATCAGCCCCAGCATTTT.

Sample share makes this clonotype medium-sized. This chain connects TRBV7-4 to TRBJ2-1, with a tentative D call TRBD2 (5 bases). Trimming shortened V by 7 bases and J by 2 bases, and 18 bases separated the two germline ends. The CDR3 loop spans 16 amino acids. From germline, CDR1 is SGHVT and CDR2 SQSDAQ. As DNA, the CDR3 is TGTGCCAGCACTAACCCCGGGGAGCCTACCTACAATGAGCAGTTCTTC. Encoded protein: CASTNPGEPTYNEQFF.

The chain recombines TRBV27 with TRBJ2-1, with TRBD1 identical over 8 bases. The CDR3 runs 15 residues. CDR1 is MNHEY and CDR2 is SMNVEV in the germline V gene (reference sequence). With 3 bases clipped from V and 10 bases from J, the junction kept 11 bases outside the gene matches. CDR3 loop: CASSFLGRGPIEQFF. DNA for the CDR3: TGTGCCAGCAGTTTTCTGGGCAGGGGGCCCATCGAGCAGTTCTTC.

The chain employs TRBV6-2 or TRBV6-3 and TRBJ2-5; 9 nucleotides agree with TRBD2. CDR1 MNHEY and CDR2 SVGEGT come from the germline V gene. V lost 8 bases, J lost 2 bases, and 15 bases stayed unmatched. There are 17 residues in the CDR3. The CDR3 is CASCALPTSGTQETQYF. The CDR3 nucleotides read TGTGCCAGCTGTGCCCTTCCGACTAGCGGAACTCAAGAGACCCAGTACTTC.

By share, this clonotype ranks as medium-sized. The CDR3 spells CATRSGDVPWEQYF. As DNA, the CDR3 is TGTGCCACACGGTCGGGAGACGTTCCTTGGGAGCAGTACTTC. The J gene is TRBJ2-7, the V gene TRBV15; tentative D call: TRBD2 (6 bases). V lost 9 bases, J lost 7 bases, and 22 bases lay in between. The CDR3 runs to 14 residues. Germline CDR1 and CDR2: LNHNV and YYDKDF (reference sequence).

Written as DNA, the CDR3 is TGTGCCAGCAGCTTAGGGGTTGGATGGGGGGCAGGGGAAAAACTGTTTTTT. This codes for CASSLGVGWGAGEKLFF. The chain is built from TRBV7-2 and TRBJ1-4, with TRBD1 as a possible D gene (6 bases). V was trimmed by 1 base and J by 8 bases, leaving 20 bases between them. The CDR3 is 17 residues long. Germline loops: CDR1 SGHTA, CDR2 FQGNSA.

This clonotype is medium-sized (0.01 to 0.1%) within its sample. The chain links TRBV6-5 to TRBJ2-3, with D perhaps matching TRBD1 (6 bases). V lost 7 bases and J lost 1, with 9 bases in between. Germline values: CDR1 MNHEY, CDR2 SVGAGI. The CDR3 is 13 residues long. The DNA of the CDR3 is TGTGCCAGCAAGAGGACAGGCACAGATACGCAGTATTTT. Translating it yields CASKRTGTDTQYF.